These T cell receptor beta chains were read from a single sample in a study of T cells after yellow fever vaccination. In TCRdb, the 5' RACE reads were re-called with MiXCR into one record per CDR3 protein. In the table there are 40,000 to 55,000 distinct CDR3 sequences, about 6.3% of which are singletons. This material consisted of CD8+ T cells not binding an NS4B(214-222) dextramer, sorted from PBMCs, taken 45 days after the first yellow fever vaccination. The receptors originated from a man between 18 and 35 years old who received the YFV17D yellow fever vaccine. Each CDR3 is given with its conserved first and last residue. D genes are given only for firm matches. Size tells how often a clone was seen (once, few, many) or the class of an expanded clone, and some rows leave it out.

V gene	D gene	clone size	J gene	CDR3 DNA	CDR3 protein
TRBV4-1	TRBD2	many	TRBJ2-1	TGCGCCAGCAGCCACCCGGCTAGCGGGCAGCACAATGAGCAGTTCTTC	CASSHPASGQHNEQFF
TRBV6-1	TRBD1	few	TRBJ1-5	TGTGCCAGCAGTCGACAGGGTGATAGCAATCAGCCCCAGCATTTT	CASSRQGDSNQPQHF
TRBV2	NA	many	TRBJ2-5	TGTGCCAGCACCTACTCCCCAGCGGAGACCCAGTACTTC	CASTYSPAETQYF
TRBV18	NA	few	TRBJ2-3	TGTGCCAGCTCACCGAGCGGGCCCACGATTGGAGATACGCAGTATTTT	CASSPSGPTIGDTQYF
TRBV27	TRBD1	many	TRBJ2-7	TGTGCCAGCAGTTTAGGGACAGGTCTAAATGGGGGCTACGAGCAGTACTTC	CASSLGTGLNGGYEQYF
TRBV29-1	TRBD1	few	TRBJ1-3	TGCAGCACAAGCTCAGGGGGGAGCTCTGGAAACACCATATATTTT	CSTSSGGSSGNTIYF
TRBV5-1	TRBD1	NA	TRBJ2-1	TGCGCCAGCAGCTGGGACAGGGGGAATGAGCAGTTCTTC	CASSWDRGNEQFF
TRBV5-1	NA	many	TRBJ1-1	TGCGCCAGCAGCTTGGTTATGGGGGGCACTGAAGCTTTCTTT	CASSLVMGGTEAFF
TRBV6-2/TRBV6-3	NA	NA	TRBJ2-5	TGTGCCAGCAGTTACCGTCCGAGGGCCCAAGAGACCCAGTACTTC	CASSYRPRAQETQYF
TRBV28	TRBD2	many	TRBJ2-3	TGTGCCAGCCGGACTAGCGGGGGGGCCGCAGATACGCAGTATTTT	CASRTSGGAADTQYF
TRBV20-1	TRBD2	few	TRBJ2-1	TGCAGTGCTAGAGATCTGGGGGGGAGCAACAATGAGCAGTTCTTC	CSARDLGGSNNEQFF
TRBV6-1	TRBD1	NA	TRBJ1-1	TGTGCCAGTGGGACAGGTAGTCTCTCTGAAGCTTTCTTT	CASGTGSLSEAFF
TRBV12-3/TRBV12-4	NA	many	TRBJ2-5	TGTGCCAGCAGTAATACAAGACGGGAGACCCAGTACTTC	CASSNTRRETQYF
TRBV19	NA	few	TRBJ2-2	TGTGCCAGCCTTAGGGCCGATAACACCGGGGAGCTGTTTTTT	CASLRADNTGELFF
TRBV7-9	TRBD2	few	TRBJ2-1	TGTGCCAGCAGCGACCCTCCTACTAGCGGGGGCAATGAGCAGTTCTTC	CASSDPPTSGGNEQFF
TRBV7-9	NA	many	TRBJ1-2	TGTGCCAGCAGCTTAGTTCGTGGCTACACCTTC	CASSLVRGYTF
TRBV29-1	NA	many	TRBJ1-5	TGCAGCGTTGCCTTGGAGCCAGATAGCAATCAGCCCCAGCATTTT	CSVALEPDSNQPQHF
TRBV12-3/TRBV12-4	NA	few	TRBJ1-2	TGTGCCAGCAGTTTTGGAGCGGGGGACTATGGCTACACCTTC	CASSFGAGDYGYTF
TRBV27	NA	few	TRBJ2-3	TGTGCCAGCAGTCCAGGGCCGAGCACAGATACGCAGTATTTT	CASSPGPSTDTQYF
TRBV18	NA	many	TRBJ2-2	TGTGCCAGCTCACCAATCAGGGGTCAAAACACCGGGGAGCTGTTTTTT	CASSPIRGQNTGELFF
TRBV4-1	NA	many	TRBJ2-7	TGCGCCAGCAGCCAAGAGATGGGCCTCTCGAACGAGCAGTACTTC	CASSQEMGLSNEQYF
TRBV20-1	TRBD2	few	TRBJ2-3	TGCAGTGCTAAGCCCCCCGGGGGGACTAGCTTGCCAGATACGCAGTATTTT	CSAKPPGGTSLPDTQYF